The entry below gives a single T cell receptor beta chain sequence along with its context. These data belong to a study of hypomethylating agent response in myelodysplastic syndrome. Generated by immunoSEQ multiplex PCR, the TCRdb table keeps only in-frame clones and is missing some. The data hold some 6,000 clones, with 83% observed a single time. V shed 6 bases and J shed 3 bases, with 12 bases lying between them. The V gene's germline CDR1 is MNHNY and CDR2 SVGAGI (reference sequence). The CDR3 sequence is 14 residues long. The input for sequencing was bone marrow, taken before or after starting hypomethylating agent treatment for myelodysplastic syndrome (not recorded which). The source of this sequence is a human donor with myelodysplastic syndrome. The chain has TRBV6-6 and TRBJ1-5, with D tentatively TRBD1 (5 bases). CDR3 protein: CASSPGSPNQPQHF. In nucleotides, the CDR3 is TGTGCCAGCAGCCCAGGGTCCCCCAATCAGCCCCAGCATTTT.